This is a list of T cell receptor beta chains from one sample in a study of cytomegalovirus exposure and HLA in healthy donors. Clones were read by immunoSEQ multiplex PCR, and TCRdb kept only the in-frame ones, dropping some. This sample contains some 150,000 clones. The sample was PBMCs. The receptors here all came from a woman aged 18-29 years in good health and CMV-seropositive. Each CDR3 is given with its conserved first and last residue. A D gene is named only where the DNA matches it firmly.

d_gene: TRBD1; v_gene: TRBV11-2; j_gene: TRBJ1-5; CDR3aa: CASSLEGTGGLEPQHF; CDR3nt: TGTGCCAGCAGCTTAGAGGGGACAGGGGGCTTGGAGCCCCAGCATTTT
d_gene: .; v_gene: TRBV7-9; j_gene: TRBJ2-5; CDR3aa: CASSLTGQGIPYF; CDR3nt: TGTGCCAGCAGCTTAACTGGCCAGGGAATCCCGTACTTC
d_gene: TRBD1; v_gene: TRBV4-3; j_gene: TRBJ1-1; CDR3aa: CASSQSDRGTGNQAFF; CDR3nt: TGCGCCAGCAGCCAATCGGATAGGGGGACAGGGAATCAGGCTTTCTTT
d_gene: .; v_gene: TRBV11-2; j_gene: TRBJ2-3; CDR3aa: CASSPWESTDTQYF; CDR3nt: TGTGCCAGCAGCCCCTGGGAGAGCACAGATACGCAGTATTTT
d_gene: .; v_gene: TRBV4-1; j_gene: TRBJ1-1; CDR3aa: CASSRQALDYAFF; CDR3nt: TGCGCCAGCAGCCGACAGGCTTTGGATTATGCTTTCTTT
d_gene: .; v_gene: TRBV6-5; j_gene: TRBJ2-3; CDR3aa: CASSYQTSSTDTQYF; CDR3nt: TGTGCCAGCAGTTACCAGACATCTAGCACAGATACGCAGTATTTT
d_gene: TRBD2; v_gene: TRBV4-2; j_gene: TRBJ2-7; CDR3aa: CASSQSLADLYEQYF; CDR3nt: TGTGCCAGCAGCCAGTCACTAGCGGACCTCTACGAGCAGTACTTC
d_gene: TRBD1; v_gene: TRBV7-9; j_gene: TRBJ1-1; CDR3aa: CASSPQGVEAFF; CDR3nt: TGTGCCAGCAGCCCCCAGGGGGTTGAAGCTTTCTTT
d_gene: .; v_gene: TRBV5-6; j_gene: TRBJ2-7; CDR3aa: CASSLGGRTYPYEQYF; CDR3nt: TGTGCCAGCAGCTTGGGAGGGCGGACCTATCCCTACGAGCAGTACTTC
d_gene: .; v_gene: TRBV2; j_gene: TRBJ1-3; CDR3aa: CASSAGPGNTIYF; CDR3nt: TGTGCCAGCAGTGCAGGGCCCGGAAACACCATATATTTT
d_gene: .; v_gene: TRBV11-3; j_gene: TRBJ1-1; CDR3aa: CASSSPGHQSTEAFF; CDR3nt: TGTGCCAGCAGCTCACCGGGACACCAGAGCACTGAAGCTTTCTTT
d_gene: TRBD2; v_gene: TRBV9; j_gene: TRBJ2-5; CDR3aa: CASSVGAGGVETQYF; CDR3nt: TGTGCCAGCAGCGTAGGGGCGGGGGGCGTGGAGACCCAGTACTTC
d_gene: .; v_gene: TRBV19; j_gene: TRBJ1-2; CDR3aa: CASRDRFYGYTF; CDR3nt: TGTGCCAGTAGAGACAGGTTCTATGGCTACACCTTC
d_gene: TRBD2; v_gene: TRBV27; j_gene: TRBJ2-2; CDR3aa: CASSFLGLAGADGELFF; CDR3nt: TGTGCCAGCAGTTTTTTGGGACTAGCGGGAGCGGACGGGGAGCTGTTTTTT
d_gene: .; v_gene: TRBV4-1; j_gene: TRBJ2-3; CDR3aa: CASSQLSLTDTQYF; CDR3nt: TGCGCCAGCAGCCAACTGTCTCTCACAGATACGCAGTATTTT
d_gene: TRBD1; v_gene: TRBV5-4; j_gene: TRBJ2-2; CDR3aa: CASSLNRGGNTGELFF; CDR3nt: TGTGCCAGCAGCCTGAACAGGGGTGGGAACACCGGGGAGCTGTTTTTT
d_gene: TRBD1; v_gene: TRBV7-3; j_gene: TRBJ1-2; CDR3aa: CASSPGQGGNYGYTF; CDR3nt: TGTGCCAGCAGCCCTGGACAGGGGGGGAACTATGGCTACACCTTC
d_gene: TRBD2; v_gene: TRBV5-1; j_gene: TRBJ2-3; CDR3aa: CASSLESGGSTDTQYF; CDR3nt: TGCGCCAGCAGCTTGGAGAGCGGGGGAAGCACAGATACGCAGTATTTT
d_gene: .; v_gene: TRBV6-1; j_gene: TRBJ2-7; CDR3aa: CASSESAGGYYEQYF; CDR3nt: TGTGCCAGCAGTGAAAGCGCAGGCGGGTACTACGAGCAGTACTTC
d_gene: .; v_gene: TRBV7-6; j_gene: TRBJ2-3; CDR3aa: CASSRMGLKDTQYF; CDR3nt: TGTGCCAGCAGTCGTATGGGACTGAAAGATACGCAGTATTTT
d_gene: .; v_gene: TRBV6-1; j_gene: TRBJ1-2; CDR3aa: CASSERAGDGYTF; CDR3nt: TGTGCCAGCAGTGAAAGGGCAGGGGATGGCTACACCTTC
d_gene: TRBD1; v_gene: TRBV18; j_gene: TRBJ1-4; CDR3aa: CASSPDRTNEKLFF; CDR3nt: TGTGCCAGCTCACCGGACAGGACTAATGAAAAACTGTTTTTT
d_gene: TRBD2; v_gene: TRBV5-6; j_gene: TRBJ2-1; CDR3aa: CASSLGTSGRVYNEQFF; CDR3nt: TGTGCCAGCAGCCTGGGTACTAGCGGGAGGGTGTACAATGAGCAGTTCTTC
d_gene: .; v_gene: TRBV28; j_gene: TRBJ1-4; CDR3aa: CASRTGLEKLFF; CDR3nt: TGTGCCAGCAGGACAGGACTTGAAAAACTGTTTTTT
d_gene: TRBD2; v_gene: TRBV19; j_gene: TRBJ2-7; CDR3aa: CASSLYTSGSYEQYF; CDR3nt: TGTGCCAGTAGCCTCTACACTAGCGGATCCTACGAGCAGTACTTC
d_gene: TRBD1; v_gene: TRBV6-6; j_gene: TRBJ1-1; CDR3aa: CASRYRGSAEAFF; CDR3nt: TGTGCCAGCAGGTACAGGGGTTCCGCTGAAGCTTTCTTT
d_gene: .; v_gene: TRBV9; j_gene: TRBJ2-2; CDR3aa: CASSVSYTGELFF; CDR3nt: TGTGCCAGCAGCGTGAGTTACACCGGGGAGCTGTTTTTT
d_gene: .; v_gene: TRBV27; j_gene: TRBJ1-2; CDR3aa: CASSFALDGYTF; CDR3nt: TGTGCCAGCAGTTTCGCACTGGATGGCTACACCTTC
d_gene: TRBD1; v_gene: TRBV25-1; j_gene: TRBJ1-2; CDR3aa: CASSATGTVGGYTF; CDR3nt: TGTGCCAGCAGTGCGACCGGGACAGTGGGTGGCTACACCTTC
d_gene: .; v_gene: TRBV30; j_gene: TRBJ2-7; CDR3aa: CARRQGSSYEQYF; CDR3nt: TGTGCCCGCAGGCAGGGGAGCTCCTACGAGCAGTACTTC
d_gene: TRBD1; v_gene: TRBV10-2; j_gene: TRBJ1-2; CDR3aa: CASRKVGTGPIYGYTF; CDR3nt: TGCGCCAGCAGGAAGGTAGGGACAGGACCGATCTATGGCTACACCTTC
d_gene: .; v_gene: TRBV9; j_gene: TRBJ2-2; CDR3aa: CASSVNTNTGELFF; CDR3nt: TGTGCCAGCAGCGTAAACACGAACACCGGGGAGCTGTTTTTT
d_gene: TRBD2; v_gene: TRBV7-2; j_gene: TRBJ2-3; CDR3aa: CASSNPGLASDTQYF; CDR3nt: TGTGCCAGCAGCAACCCGGGACTAGCATCCGATACGCAGTATTTT
d_gene: .; v_gene: TRBV6-5; j_gene: TRBJ1-5; CDR3aa: CASRRHDSNQPQHF; CDR3nt: TGTGCCAGCAGACGACACGATAGCAATCAGCCCCAGCATTTT
d_gene: .; v_gene: TRBV30; j_gene: TRBJ2-1; CDR3aa: CAWTPSEFNEQFF; CDR3nt: TGTGCCTGGACCCCTAGTGAGTTCAATGAGCAGTTCTTC
d_gene: .; v_gene: TRBV20-1; j_gene: TRBJ2-7; CDR3aa: CSGGLAYEQYF; CDR3nt: TGCAGCGGGGGACTCGCCTACGAGCAGTACTTC
d_gene: TRBD2; v_gene: TRBV19; j_gene: TRBJ2-7; CDR3aa: CASSISRASGLPYEQYF; CDR3nt: TGTGCCAGTAGTATTAGTCGGGCTAGCGGCCTTCCCTACGAGCAGTACTTC
d_gene: .; v_gene: TRBV9; j_gene: TRBJ1-1; CDR3aa: CASSVDGVGTEAFF; CDR3nt: TGTGCCAGCAGCGTAGACGGGGTCGGAACTGAAGCTTTCTTT
d_gene: .; v_gene: TRBV6-5; j_gene: TRBJ2-7; CDR3aa: CASSPPGGRHREQYF; CDR3nt: TGTGCCAGCAGTCCACCCGGAGGGAGACACCGGGAGCAGTACTTC
d_gene: TRBD1; v_gene: TRBV2; j_gene: TRBJ2-1; CDR3aa: CASNTGTGYNEQFF; CDR3nt: TGTGCCAGCAATACCGGGACAGGGTACAATGAGCAGTTCTTC
d_gene: .; v_gene: TRBV4-1; j_gene: TRBJ1-1; CDR3aa: CASSQDAGGRGFTEAFF; CDR3nt: TGCGCCAGCAGCCAAGATGCTGGGGGGAGGGGGTTTACTGAAGCTTTCTTT
d_gene: TRBD1; v_gene: TRBV15; j_gene: TRBJ2-7; CDR3aa: CATSWDRAYEQYF; CDR3nt: TGTGCCACCAGCTGGGACAGAGCCTACGAGCAGTACTTC
d_gene: TRBD1; v_gene: TRBV10-3; j_gene: TRBJ1-2; CDR3aa: CAISPGQGIVGYGYTF; CDR3nt: TGTGCCATCAGCCCGGGACAGGGGATAGTGGGCTATGGCTACACCTTC
d_gene: .; v_gene: TRBV28; j_gene: TRBJ2-7; CDR3aa: CASSLTVREQYF; CDR3nt: TGTGCCAGCAGCCTAACTGTACGCGAGCAGTACTTC
d_gene: TRBD2; v_gene: TRBV5-4; j_gene: TRBJ2-1; CDR3aa: CASRGSGRRDEQFF; CDR3nt: TGTGCCAGCAGGGGTAGCGGGAGGAGAGATGAGCAGTTCTTC
d_gene: .; v_gene: TRBV14; j_gene: TRBJ2-5; CDR3aa: CASSQEIRAGLGIQYF; CDR3nt: TGTGCCAGCAGCCAAGAAATCCGAGCGGGCCTTGGGATCCAGTACTTC
d_gene: .; v_gene: TRBV7-8; j_gene: TRBJ2-6; CDR3aa: CASSLSRGRLSGANVLTF; CDR3nt: TGTGCCAGCAGCTTAAGTAGGGGCAGACTCTCTGGGGCCAACGTCCTGACTTTC
d_gene: .; v_gene: TRBV11-2; j_gene: TRBJ2-7; CDR3aa: CASSISQVTEQYF; CDR3nt: TGTGCCAGCAGCATCTCGCAGGTCACCGAGCAGTACTTC
d_gene: TRBD2; v_gene: TRBV5-1; j_gene: TRBJ2-3; CDR3aa: CASSLGSGRTDTQYF; CDR3nt: TGCGCCAGCAGCTTGGGTAGCGGGAGGACAGATACGCAGTATTTT
d_gene: .; v_gene: TRBV11-2; j_gene: TRBJ1-4; CDR3aa: CASSQGRGGRNEKLFF; CDR3nt: TGTGCCAGCAGCCAAGGGCGGGGGGGCCGAAATGAAAAACTGTTTTTT
d_gene: .; v_gene: TRBV6-4; j_gene: TRBJ1-1; CDR3aa: CASSPTGNTEAFF; CDR3nt: TGTGCCAGCAGTCCGACAGGGAACACTGAAGCTTTCTTT
d_gene: .; v_gene: TRBV18; j_gene: TRBJ1-1; CDR3aa: CASSPWGGVRNTEAFF; CDR3nt: TGTGCCAGCTCACCATGGGGGGGCGTACGGAACACTGAAGCTTTCTTT